This TCR beta chain was obtained from a study of cytomegalovirus exposure and HLA in healthy donors. In nominal health when sampled, donors likely had unrecorded immune exposures nonetheless. On this clone itself: Its antigen remains unidentified.

Study findings and constraints: There were three CMV-associated chains whose specificity for CMV antigens was confirmed in vitro.

PCR employed 60 Vbeta and 13 Jbeta primers. TCRdb keeps only in-frame clones here, not all; method: immunoSEQ multiplex PCR. This table holds about 130,000 clones, about 87% found once. Sequenced material: PBMCs. This sequence originates from a woman aged 25 to 39 in good health and CMV-seronegative.

Here the CDR3 DNA reads TGTGCCAGCAGCAACAGGGGGACCCTTTACAATGAGCAGTTCTTC. Encoded protein: CASSNRGTLYNEQFF. This chain joins TRBV7-9 and TRBJ2-1; TRBD1 aligns across 8 bases. There are 15 residues in the CDR3. Germline CDR1 SEHNR, CDR2 FQNEAQ (reference sequence). The trim removed 5 bases at V and 4 bases at J, leaving 7 bases unmatched.